Listed below are T cell receptor beta chains from one sample, sequenced in a study of cytomegalovirus exposure and HLA in healthy donors. Repertoires were generated with immunoSEQ multiplex PCR, while TCRdb's copy carries only in-frame clones and drops some. The sample yields approximately 150,000 clones, under 90% seen once. Sequencing was done on a sample of PBMCs. These receptors were obtained from a man younger than 35 in good health and CMV-seronegative. Each CDR3 is given with its conserved first and last residue. D genes are given only for firm matches.

cdr3_aa: CASSTSGNSYEQYF
cdr3_nt: TGTGCCAGTAGTACAAGCGGGAACTCCTACGAGCAGTACTTC
cdr3_length: 14
v_call: TRBV19
j_call: TRBJ2-7
d_call: TRBD2

cdr3_aa: CASSSTGYQETQYF
cdr3_nt: TGTGCCAGCAGTTCGACAGGATACCAAGAGACCCAGTACTTC
cdr3_length: 14
v_call: TRBV27
j_call: TRBJ2-5
d_call: .

cdr3_aa: CARSVYGTSGSSCTDTQYF
cdr3_nt: TGTGCCAGAAGCGTTTACGGGACTAGCGGGAGCTCGTGCACAGATACGCAGTATTTT
cdr3_length: 19
v_call: TRBV7-5
j_call: TRBJ2-3
d_call: .

cdr3_aa: CASSILQGDYNSPLHF
cdr3_nt: TGTGCCAGTAGTATATTACAGGGGGACTATAATTCACCCCTCCACTTT
cdr3_length: 16
v_call: TRBV19
j_call: TRBJ1-6
d_call: TRBD1

cdr3_aa: CASSFKHGVSRATNEKLFF
cdr3_nt: TGTGCCAGCAGCTTTAAACACGGGGTTAGCCGAGCAACTAATGAAAAACTGTTTTTT
cdr3_length: 19
v_call: TRBV7-9
j_call: TRBJ1-4
d_call: .

cdr3_aa: CASSQTGVAQYF
cdr3_nt: TGTGCCAGCAGTCAAACAGGGGTTGCGCAGTATTTT
cdr3_length: 12
v_call: TRBV2
j_call: TRBJ2-3
d_call: TRBD1

cdr3_aa: CASSSYRGDAFF
cdr3_nt: TGTGCCAGCAGCTCCTACCGGGGGGACGCTTTCTTT
cdr3_length: 12
v_call: TRBV11-2
j_call: TRBJ1-1
d_call: .

cdr3_aa: CASSQRPDRDIAKNIQYF
cdr3_nt: TGTGCCAGCAGCCAAAGGCCCGACAGGGATATAGCCAAAAACATTCAGTACTTC
cdr3_length: 18
v_call: TRBV4-2
j_call: TRBJ2-4
d_call: TRBD1

cdr3_aa: CASSLAMAGTGELFF
cdr3_nt: TGCGCCAGCAGCTTGGCCATGGCAGGTACCGGGGAGCTGTTTTTT
cdr3_length: 15
v_call: TRBV5-1
j_call: TRBJ2-2
d_call: .

cdr3_aa: CASSGVSGSLSEQYF
cdr3_nt: TGTGCCAGCAGCGGGGTCAGCGGGAGCCTTTCCGAGCAGTACTTC
cdr3_length: 15
v_call: TRBV9
j_call: TRBJ2-7
d_call: TRBD2

cdr3_aa: CASSSHTTGSGELLF
cdr3_nt: TGCGCCAGCAGCTCCCATACGACGGGATCCGGGGAGCTGCTTTTT
cdr3_length: 15
v_call: TRBV5-1
j_call: TRBJ2-2
d_call: .

cdr3_aa: CASSTRTGANYGYTF
cdr3_nt: TGTGCCAGCAGCACCAGGACAGGGGCGAACTATGGCTACACCTTC
cdr3_length: 15
v_call: TRBV5-5
j_call: TRBJ1-2
d_call: TRBD1

cdr3_aa: CASSQGSGRGNEQFF
cdr3_nt: TGCGCCAGCAGCCAAGGTAGCGGGAGGGGTAATGAGCAGTTCTTC
cdr3_length: 15
v_call: TRBV4-3
j_call: TRBJ2-1
d_call: TRBD2

cdr3_aa: CASSSPQGNYGYTF
cdr3_nt: TGTGCCAGCAGCTCCCCACAGGGAAACTATGGCTACACCTTC
cdr3_length: 14
v_call: TRBV5-4
j_call: TRBJ1-2
d_call: .

cdr3_aa: CASRTPSGISDEQYF
cdr3_nt: TGTGCCAGCAGAACTCCTAGCGGGATCTCCGACGAGCAGTACTTC
cdr3_length: 15
v_call: TRBV6-5
j_call: TRBJ2-7
d_call: TRBD2

cdr3_aa: CASLPHQGAREEQYF
cdr3_nt: TGTGCCAGCTTACCACATCAGGGGGCTCGGGAAGAGCAGTACTTC
cdr3_length: 15
v_call: TRBV18
j_call: TRBJ2-7
d_call: TRBD1

cdr3_aa: CSVEDRGLAGGPQEQFF
cdr3_nt: TGCAGCGTTGAAGATCGGGGGCTAGCGGGAGGGCCCCAAGAGCAGTTCTTC
cdr3_length: 17
v_call: TRBV29-1
j_call: TRBJ2-1
d_call: TRBD2

cdr3_aa: CASSPRTSGETYEQYF
cdr3_nt: TGTGCCAGCAGCCCCCGGACTAGCGGGGAAACCTACGAGCAGTACTTC
cdr3_length: 16
v_call: TRBV11-3
j_call: TRBJ2-7
d_call: TRBD2